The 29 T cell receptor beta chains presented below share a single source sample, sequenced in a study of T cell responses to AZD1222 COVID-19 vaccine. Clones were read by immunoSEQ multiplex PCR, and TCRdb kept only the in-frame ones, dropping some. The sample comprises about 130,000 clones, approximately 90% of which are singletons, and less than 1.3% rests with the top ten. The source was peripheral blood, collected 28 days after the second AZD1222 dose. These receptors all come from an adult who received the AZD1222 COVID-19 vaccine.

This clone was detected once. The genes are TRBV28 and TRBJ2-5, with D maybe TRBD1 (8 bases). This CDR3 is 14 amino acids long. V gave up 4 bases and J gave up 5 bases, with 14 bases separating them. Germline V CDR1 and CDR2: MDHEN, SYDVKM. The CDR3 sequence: CASSSTGEGETQYF. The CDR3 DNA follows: TGTGCCAGCAGTTCGACAGGGGAGGGTGAGACCCAGTACTTC.

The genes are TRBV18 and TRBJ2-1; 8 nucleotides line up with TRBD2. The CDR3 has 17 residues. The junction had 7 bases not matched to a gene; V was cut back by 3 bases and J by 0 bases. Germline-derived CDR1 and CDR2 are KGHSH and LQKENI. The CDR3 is CASSPPELAASYNEQFF. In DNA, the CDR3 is TGTGCCAGCTCACCCCCAGAACTAGCGGCCTCCTACAATGAGCAGTTCTTC.

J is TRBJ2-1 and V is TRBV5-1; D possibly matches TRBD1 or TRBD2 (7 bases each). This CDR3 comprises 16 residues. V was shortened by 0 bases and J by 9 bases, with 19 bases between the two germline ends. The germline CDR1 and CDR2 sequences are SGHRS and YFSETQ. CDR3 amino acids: CASSLGNQQGRGEQFF. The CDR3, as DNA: TGCGCCAGCAGCTTGGGAAACCAACAGGGGAGGGGTGAGCAGTTCTTC.

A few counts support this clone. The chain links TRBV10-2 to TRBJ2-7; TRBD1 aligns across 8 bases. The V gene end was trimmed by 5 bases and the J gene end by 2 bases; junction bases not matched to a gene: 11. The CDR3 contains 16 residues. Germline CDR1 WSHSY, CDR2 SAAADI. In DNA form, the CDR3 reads TGCGCCAGCAGTAAAAGTACCGGGACAGGCCCCTACGAGCAGTACTTC. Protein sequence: CASSKSTGTGPYEQYF.

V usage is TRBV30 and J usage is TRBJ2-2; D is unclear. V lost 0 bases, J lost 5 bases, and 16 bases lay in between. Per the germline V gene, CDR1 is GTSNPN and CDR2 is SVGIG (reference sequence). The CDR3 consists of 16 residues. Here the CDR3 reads CAWSVYWGSKTGELFF. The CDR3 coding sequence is TGTGCCTGGAGTGTATATTGGGGTTCAAAAACCGGGGAGCTGTTTTTT.

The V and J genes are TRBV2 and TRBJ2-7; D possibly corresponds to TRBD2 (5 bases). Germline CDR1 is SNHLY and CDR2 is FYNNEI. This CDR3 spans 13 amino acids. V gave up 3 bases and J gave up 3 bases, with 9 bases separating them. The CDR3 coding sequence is TGTGCCAGCAGTGAGCCTGAGGGCTACGAGCAGTACTTC. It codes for CASSEPEGYEQYF.

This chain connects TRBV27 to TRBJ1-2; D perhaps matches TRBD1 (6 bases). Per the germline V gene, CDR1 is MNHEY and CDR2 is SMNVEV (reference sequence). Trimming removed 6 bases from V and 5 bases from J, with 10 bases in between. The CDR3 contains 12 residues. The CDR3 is CASSQQGYGYTF. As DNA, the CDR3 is TGTGCCAGCAGCCAGCAGGGGTATGGCTACACCTTC.

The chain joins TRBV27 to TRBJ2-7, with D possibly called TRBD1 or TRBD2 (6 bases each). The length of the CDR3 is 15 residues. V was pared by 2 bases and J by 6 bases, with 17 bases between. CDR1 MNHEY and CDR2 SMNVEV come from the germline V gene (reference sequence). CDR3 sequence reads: CASSLEGGPPFEQYF. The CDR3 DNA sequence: TGTGCCAGCAGTTTAGAGGGGGGCCCTCCTTTCGAGCAGTACTTC.

The CDR3 DNA reads as TGTGCCAGCAGTGAATCGGGGAGGGGGTATGGCTACACCTTC. Translating gives CASSESGRGYGYTF. The chain is built from TRBV6-1 and TRBJ1-2, with D possibly TRBD1 on 6 matching bases. The CDR3 contains 14 residues. Germline CDR1 reads MNHNS; CDR2 reads SASEGT. V lost 2 bases and J 5 bases, leaving 12 bases between the germline ends.

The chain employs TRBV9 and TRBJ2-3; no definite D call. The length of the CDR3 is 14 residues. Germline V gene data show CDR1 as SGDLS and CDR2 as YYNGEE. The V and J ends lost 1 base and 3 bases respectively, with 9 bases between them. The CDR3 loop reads CASSVSRQTDTQYF. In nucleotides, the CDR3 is TGTGCCAGCAGCGTAAGTAGGCAGACAGATACGCAGTATTTT.

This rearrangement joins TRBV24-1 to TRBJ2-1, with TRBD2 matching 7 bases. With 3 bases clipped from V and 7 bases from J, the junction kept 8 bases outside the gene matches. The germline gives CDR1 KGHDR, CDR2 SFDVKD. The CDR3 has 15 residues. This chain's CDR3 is CATSDPNRLANEQFF. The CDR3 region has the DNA TGTGCCACCAGTGATCCGAACCGACTAGCAAATGAGCAGTTCTTC.

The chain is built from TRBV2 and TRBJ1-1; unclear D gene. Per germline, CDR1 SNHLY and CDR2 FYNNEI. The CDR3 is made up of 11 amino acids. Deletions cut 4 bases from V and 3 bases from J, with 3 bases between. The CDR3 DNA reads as TGTGCCAGCAGTGGCTACACTGAAGCTTTCTTT. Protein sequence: CASSGYTEAFF.

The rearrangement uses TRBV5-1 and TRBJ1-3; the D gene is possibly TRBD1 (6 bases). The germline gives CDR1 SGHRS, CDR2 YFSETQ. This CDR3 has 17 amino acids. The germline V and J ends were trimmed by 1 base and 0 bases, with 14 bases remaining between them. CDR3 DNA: TGCGCCAGCAGCTTGAACGGACAGCCGAACTCTGGAAACACCATATATTTT. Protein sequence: CASSLNGQPNSGNTIYF.

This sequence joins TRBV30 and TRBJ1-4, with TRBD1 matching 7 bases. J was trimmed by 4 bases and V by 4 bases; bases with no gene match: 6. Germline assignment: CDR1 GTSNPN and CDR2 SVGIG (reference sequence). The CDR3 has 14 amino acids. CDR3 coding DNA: TGTGCCTGGAATACAGGGGACGTTAATGAAAAACTGTTTTTT. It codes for CAWNTGDVNEKLFF.

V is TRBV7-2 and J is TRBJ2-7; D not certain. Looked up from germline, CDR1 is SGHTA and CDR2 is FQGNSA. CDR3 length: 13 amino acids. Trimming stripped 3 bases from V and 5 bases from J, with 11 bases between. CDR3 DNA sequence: TGTGCCAGCAGCTTCCACCCGGACGACGAGCAGTACTTC. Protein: CASSFHPDDEQYF.

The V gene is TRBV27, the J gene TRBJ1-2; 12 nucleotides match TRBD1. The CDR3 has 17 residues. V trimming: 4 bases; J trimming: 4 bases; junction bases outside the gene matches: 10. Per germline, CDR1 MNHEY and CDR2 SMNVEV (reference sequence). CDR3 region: CASSSYRDRGLGYGYTF. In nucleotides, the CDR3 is TGTGCCAGCAGTTCCTACCGGGACAGGGGGCTAGGCTATGGCTACACCTTC.

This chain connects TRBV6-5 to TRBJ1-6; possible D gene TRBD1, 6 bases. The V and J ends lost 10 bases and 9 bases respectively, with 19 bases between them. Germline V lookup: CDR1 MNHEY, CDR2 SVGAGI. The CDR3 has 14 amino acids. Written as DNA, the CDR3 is TGTGCCACCTCAAGAGGGGGGGCGCGTTCACCCCTCCACTTT. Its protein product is CATSRGGARSPLHF.

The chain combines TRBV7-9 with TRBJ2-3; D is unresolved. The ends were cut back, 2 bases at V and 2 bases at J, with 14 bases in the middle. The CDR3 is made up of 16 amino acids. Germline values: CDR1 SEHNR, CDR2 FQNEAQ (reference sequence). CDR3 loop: CASSLINPPPTDTQYF. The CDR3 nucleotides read TGTGCCAGCAGCTTAATAAACCCTCCTCCCACAGATACGCAGTATTTT. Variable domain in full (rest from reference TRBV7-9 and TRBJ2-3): DTGVSQNPRHKITKRGQNVTFRCDPISEHNRLYWYRQTLGQGPEFLTYFQNEAQLEKSRLLSDRFSAERPKGSFSTLEIQRTEQGDSAMYLCASSLINPPPTDTQYFGPGTRLTVL.

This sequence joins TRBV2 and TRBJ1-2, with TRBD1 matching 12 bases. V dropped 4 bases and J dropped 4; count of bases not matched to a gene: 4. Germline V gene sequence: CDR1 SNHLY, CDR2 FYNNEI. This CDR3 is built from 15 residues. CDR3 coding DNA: TGTGCCAGCAGTGGGGACAGGGGGCAGGCCTATGGCTACACCTTC. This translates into CASSGDRGQAYGYTF.

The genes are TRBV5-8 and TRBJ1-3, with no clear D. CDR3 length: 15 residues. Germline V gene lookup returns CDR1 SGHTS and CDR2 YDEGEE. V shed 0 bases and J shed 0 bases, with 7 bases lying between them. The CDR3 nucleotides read TGTGCCAGCAGCTTGGCAGTTCCCTCTGGAAACACCATATATTTT. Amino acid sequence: CASSLAVPSGNTIYF.

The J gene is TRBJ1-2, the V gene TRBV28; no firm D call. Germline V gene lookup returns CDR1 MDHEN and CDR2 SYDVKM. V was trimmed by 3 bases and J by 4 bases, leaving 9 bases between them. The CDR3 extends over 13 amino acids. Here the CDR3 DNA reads TGTGCCAGCAGTTTCCAACGGACCTATGGCTACACCTTC. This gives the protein CASSFQRTYGYTF.

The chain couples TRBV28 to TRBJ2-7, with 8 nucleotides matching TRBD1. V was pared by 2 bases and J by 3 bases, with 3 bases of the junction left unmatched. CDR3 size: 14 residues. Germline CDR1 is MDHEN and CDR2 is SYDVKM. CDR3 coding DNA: TGTGCCAGCAGTTTACAGGGGGCTGGCTACGAGCAGTACTTC. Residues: CASSLQGAGYEQYF. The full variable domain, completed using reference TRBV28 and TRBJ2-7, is DVKVTQSSRYLVKRTGEKVFLECVQDMDHENMFWYRQDPGLGLRLIYFSYDVKMKEKGDIPEGYSVSREKKERFSLILESASTNQTSMYLCASSLQGAGYEQYFGPGTRLTVT.

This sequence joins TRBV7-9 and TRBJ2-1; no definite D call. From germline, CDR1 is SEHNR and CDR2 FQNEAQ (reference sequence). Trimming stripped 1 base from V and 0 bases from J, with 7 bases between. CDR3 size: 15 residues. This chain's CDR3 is CASSLGSSSYNEQFF. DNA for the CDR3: TGTGCCAGCAGCTTAGGAAGTAGCTCCTACAATGAGCAGTTCTTC.

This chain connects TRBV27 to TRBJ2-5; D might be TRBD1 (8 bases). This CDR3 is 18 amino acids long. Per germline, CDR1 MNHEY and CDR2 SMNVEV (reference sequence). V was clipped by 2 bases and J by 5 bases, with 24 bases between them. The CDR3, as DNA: TGTGCCAGCAGTTTAACTCCAGGGGGCGGGAGAGTGGGTGAGACCCAGTACTTC. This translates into CASSLTPGGGRVGETQYF.

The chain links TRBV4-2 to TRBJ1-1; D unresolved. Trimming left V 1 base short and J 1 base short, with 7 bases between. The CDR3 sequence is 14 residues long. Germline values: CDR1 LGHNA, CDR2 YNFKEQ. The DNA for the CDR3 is TGTGCCAGCAGCCAAGTAGAAAAGAACACTGAAGCTTTCTTT. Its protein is CASSQVEKNTEAFF.

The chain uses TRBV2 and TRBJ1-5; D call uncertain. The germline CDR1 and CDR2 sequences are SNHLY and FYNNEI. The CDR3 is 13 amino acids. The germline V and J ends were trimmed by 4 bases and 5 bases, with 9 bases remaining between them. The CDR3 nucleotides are TGTGCCAGCAGTGTTAGCAGAGATCAGCCCCAGCATTTT. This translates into CASSVSRDQPQHF.

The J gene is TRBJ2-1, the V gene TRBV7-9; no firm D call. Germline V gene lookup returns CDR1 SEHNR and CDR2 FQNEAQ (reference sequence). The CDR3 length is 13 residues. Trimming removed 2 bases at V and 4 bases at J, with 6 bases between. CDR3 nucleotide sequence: TGTGCCAGCAGCTTAACTCTTTACAATGAGCAGTTCTTC. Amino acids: CASSLTLYNEQFF.

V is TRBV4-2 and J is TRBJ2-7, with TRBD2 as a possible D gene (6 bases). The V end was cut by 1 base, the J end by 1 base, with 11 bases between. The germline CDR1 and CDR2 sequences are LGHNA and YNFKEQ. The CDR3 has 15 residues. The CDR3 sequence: CASSQGGEASYEQYF. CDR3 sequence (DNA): TGTGCCAGCAGCCAAGGGGGGGAGGCTTCCTACGAGCAGTACTTC.

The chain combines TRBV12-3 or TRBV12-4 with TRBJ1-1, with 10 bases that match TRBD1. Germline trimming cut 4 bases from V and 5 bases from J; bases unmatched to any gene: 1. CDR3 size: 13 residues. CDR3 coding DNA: TGTGCCAGCAGTTCGGGACAGGGGACTGAAGCTTTCTTT. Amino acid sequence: CASSSGQGTEAFF.